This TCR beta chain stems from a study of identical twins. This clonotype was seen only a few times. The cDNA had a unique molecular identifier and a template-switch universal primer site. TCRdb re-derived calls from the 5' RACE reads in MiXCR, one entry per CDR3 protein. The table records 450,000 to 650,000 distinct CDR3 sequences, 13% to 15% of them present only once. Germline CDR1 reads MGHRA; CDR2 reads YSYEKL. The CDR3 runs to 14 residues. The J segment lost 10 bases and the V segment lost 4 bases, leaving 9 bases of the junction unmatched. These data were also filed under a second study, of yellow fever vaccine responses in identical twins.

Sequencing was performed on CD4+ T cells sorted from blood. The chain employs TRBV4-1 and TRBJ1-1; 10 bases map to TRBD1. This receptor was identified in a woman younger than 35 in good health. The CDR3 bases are TGCGCCAGCAGCCCACCGGGACAGGGGAGGGGAGCTTTCTTT. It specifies CASSPPGQGRGAFF.